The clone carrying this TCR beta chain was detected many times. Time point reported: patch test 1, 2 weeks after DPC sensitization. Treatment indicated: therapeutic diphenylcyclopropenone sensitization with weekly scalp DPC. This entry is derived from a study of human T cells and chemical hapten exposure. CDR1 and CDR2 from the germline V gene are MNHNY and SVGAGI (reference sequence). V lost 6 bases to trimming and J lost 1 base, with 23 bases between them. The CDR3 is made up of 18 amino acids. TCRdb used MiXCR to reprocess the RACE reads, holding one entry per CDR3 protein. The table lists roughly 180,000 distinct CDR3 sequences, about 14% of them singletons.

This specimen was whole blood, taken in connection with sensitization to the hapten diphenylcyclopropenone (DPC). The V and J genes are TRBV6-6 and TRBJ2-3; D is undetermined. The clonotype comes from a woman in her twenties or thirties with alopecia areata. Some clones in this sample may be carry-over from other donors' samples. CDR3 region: CASRRPTTRLTGTDTQYF. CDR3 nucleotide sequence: TGTGCCAGCAGACGACCGACGACCAGACTTACTGGCACAGATACGCAGTATTTT.